This T cell receptor beta chain was captured in a study of CD8 T cells in ankylosing spondylitis. Germline CDR1 reads LGHDT; CDR2 reads YNNKEL (reference sequence). The CDR3 consists of 16 residues. The junction had 6 bases not matched to a gene; V was cut back by 4 bases and J by 2 bases. This clonotype was seen a handful of times. The antigen is not known. Study outcomes and limitations: A number of the motif variants had already been described in reactive arthritis synovial fluid and blood. Seven or eight highly homologous variants made up a TCR beta motif, and this motif appeared characteristic of ankylosing spondylitis blood. Matched ankylosing spondylitis synovial fluid reportedly contained a significantly enriched population of disease-linked clones.

TCRdb called the 5' RACE reads again in MiXCR, with one record for every CDR3 protein. The sample yields a few hundred thousand distinct CDR3 sequences, about 20% seen once. The genes are TRBV3-1 and TRBJ2-2, with 8 bases matching TRBD2. Sequencing was carried out using blood, either unsorted or a sorted T cell fraction (not recorded which). This TCR came from a male donor with ankylosing spondylitis or in good health (not recorded which). The CDR3 is CASSPVAGTNTGELFF. CDR3 nucleotides: TGTGCCAGCAGCCCCGTAGCGGGGACAAACACCGGGGAGCTGTTTTTT.